The T cell receptor (beta chain) described here comes from a study of control samples from healthy donors and cancer patients. Some clones are missing from TCRdb's copy, which holds only in-frame ones; the method was immunoSEQ multiplex PCR. The sample contains 150,000 to 200,000 clones, roughly 94% of which appear only once. Losses at the gene ends were 0 bases for V and 2 bases for J; bases not matched to a gene: 6. Germline-derived CDR1 and CDR2 are LGHNT and FRNRAP. The CDR3 totals 17 residues. Sequencing was done on a sample of blood. This sequence originates from a woman aged 40 to 49 in good health. The V call is TRBV12-5, the J call TRBJ2-7; TRBD2 aligns across 11 bases. CDR3 sequence reads: CASGLVRGSGGAYEQYF. CDR3 nucleotide sequence: TGTGCTAGTGGTTTGGTACGGGGTAGCGGGGGGGCCTACGAGCAGTACTTC.